This T cell receptor beta chain was sequenced for a study of T cells after yellow fever vaccination (dated by TCRdb to about 2019). Describing the broader study: Libraries from fractions with low cell numbers were prepared with the SMART-Seq v4 Ultra Low Input RNA kit. The cohort comprised two healthy male donors, one aged 18 to 30 and one aged 30 to 40 years. To follow T-cell clones before and after both primary and booster YFV17D yellow fever vaccination, bulk TCR alpha and beta repertoires underwent longitudinal sequencing. Blood samples were taken at several timepoints before and after primary and secondary immunization, and bulk PBMC replicates and cell subsets were isolated. Summary of the overall study and its limitations: Because the study included only two donors, the extent to which the findings can be generalized is limited. FACS-sorted repertoires could contain abundant contaminating clonotypes from the bulk population, so computational filtering was required. The secondary T-cell response was found to be weaker but faster than the primary response, with a peak reached on day 5 rather than on day 15. A small share of clonotypes was detected in both CD4 and CD8 compartments, with the overlap likely arising from convergent recombination. After the booster, most clones that had expanded after primary vaccination were detected again (about 95% of CD4 and around 88% of CD8), suggesting broad maintenance of memory.

Germline trimming amounts to 4 bases on V and 5 bases on J, with 1 as the count of junction bases outside the gene matches. Looking up the germline V gene (reference sequence) yields CDR1 SEHNR and CDR2 FQNEAQ. Including cysteine and phenylalanine, the CDR3 has 12 amino acids. Of all the DNA, just the CDR3 is kept, 36 bases in frame from base 1. What this sample's treatment or condition label stands for: live attenuated yellow fever vaccine strain. At each blood-draw timepoint, two biological replicates of bulk PBMCs were collected. A standard Ficoll-Paque protocol was used to isolate PBMCs from peripheral blood. TriZol was used to extract RNA from bulk PBMCs, CD4 and CD8 fractions, and dextramer-positive and dextramer-negative fractions. Regarding this clonotype: Its antigen has not been determined. Per-base quality was not reported, and no clone a single base away is much larger than it.

TCR cDNA was synthesized by 5'RACE template switching, which introduced a universal primer site and unique molecular identifiers. Priming for cDNA synthesis came from both the TCR alpha and TCR beta constant segments. Library amplification involved two PCR steps, and the second step added sample barcodes and sequencing adapters. Libraries were sequenced on Illumina HiSeq 2500 (2x100 bp) or NovaSeq (2x150 bp). The original pipeline was this. Reads were demultiplexed and collapsed into UMI consensus sequences with MIGEC, and V(D)J alignment was performed with MiXCR. Vaccine-responding clonotypes were defined with edgeR using replicate PBMC samples, requiring FDR below 0.01 and a log2 fold change above 5 up to day 15. Each bulk clonotype was labeled CD4 or CD8 based on which sequenced repertoire, CD4 or CD8, contained the clonotype at higher abundance. TCRdb reprocessed the public reads (quality trimming at Q25 with fastp, clone calling with MiXCR) and kept in-frame beta chains. Identical CDR3 proteins give one entry, which carries the most common genes and DNA. TCRdb, not the original authors, processed these V and J calls. In all, the sample holds about 630,000 distinct CDR3 sequences, and around an eighth of those were seen once. The ten largest clones add up to just under 15% of the sample.

The chain links TRBV7-9 with TRBJ2-7, with TRBD1 matching 8 junction bases. The sample consisted of PBMCs, taken on the day of the yellow fever booster vaccination. The sequence derives from a man aged 25 to 40 who received the YFV17D yellow fever vaccine. The CDR3 reads as follows: CASSSGGDEQYF. The bases are TGTGCCAGCAGCTCAGGGGGCGACGAGCAGTACTTC.